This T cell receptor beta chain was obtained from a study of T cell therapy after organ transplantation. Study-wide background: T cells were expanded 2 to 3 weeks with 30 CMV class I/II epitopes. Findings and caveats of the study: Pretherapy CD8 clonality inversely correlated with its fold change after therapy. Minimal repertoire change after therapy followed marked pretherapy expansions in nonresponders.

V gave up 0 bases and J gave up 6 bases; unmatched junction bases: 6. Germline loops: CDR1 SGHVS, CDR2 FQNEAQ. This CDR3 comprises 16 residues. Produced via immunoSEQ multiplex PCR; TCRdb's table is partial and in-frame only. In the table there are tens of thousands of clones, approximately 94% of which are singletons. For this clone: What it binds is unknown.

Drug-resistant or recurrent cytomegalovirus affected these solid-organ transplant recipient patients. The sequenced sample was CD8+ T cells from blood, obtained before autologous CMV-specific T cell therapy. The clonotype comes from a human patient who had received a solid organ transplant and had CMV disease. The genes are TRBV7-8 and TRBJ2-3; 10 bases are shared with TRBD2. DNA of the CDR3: TGTGCCAGCAGCTTAGCGCAAGCGGGAGGGGCGGATACGCAGTATTTT. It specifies CASSLAQAGGADTQYF.